This TCR beta chain emerged from a study of regulatory T cells in long-lasting Graves disease. Building of the TCR beta libraries involved iRepertoire HTBI primers and Arm-PCR of CDR3 regions. TCRdb used MiXCR to reprocess the multiplex PCR reads, holding one entry per CDR3 protein. The sample lists approximately 490,000 distinct CDR3 sequences, 15% to 20% seen once, with more than 9% in the top ten. The sample's time point: newly diagnosed GD, antithyroid drugs for less than 3 months. Making the TCR library involved RNA that had been extracted from PBMCs. Per germline, CDR1 DFQATT and CDR2 SNEGSKA (reference sequence). Trimming shortened V by 6 bases and J by 9 bases, and 18 bases separated the two germline ends. This CDR3 has 13 amino acids. This clonotype has more than one count but fewer than ten. These data also featured in a second study, about T cells in Graves' hyperthyroidism and ophthalmopathy.

V is TRBV20-1 and J is TRBJ2-1; perhaps TRBD1 as D (8 bases). The clonotype originates from a man aged 35-49 years with Graves disease. Sequencing used peripheral blood mononuclear cells (PBMCs), obtained at new diagnosis, from a patient treated with antithyroid drugs. CDR3 in DNA: TGCAGTGCCACCACAGGGGGGAGGGGTGAGCAGTTCTTC. This translates into CSATTGGRGEQFF.